Below are 21 T cell receptor beta chains sequenced from a single sample in a study of T cell clonality in common variable immunodeficiency. Notes on the study in general: Reportedly, TCR beta sequences from common variable immunodeficiency showed fewer deletions and N-nucleotide insertions.

Antigens of these TCRs are unknown. The data were produced by immunoSEQ multiplex PCR, yet TCRdb's version contains in-frame clones alone and is incomplete. The table records about 34,000 clones without singletons, the ten largest covering around 27%. The sequencing input was peripheral blood mononuclear cells. These receptors all come from a human donor with common variable immunodeficiency.

This clone was counted between two and nine times. Sequencing ends 3 residues short of the CDR3 end; the germline J gene provides the rest. V usage is TRBV23-1 and J usage is TRBJ2-2; unclear D gene. TRBV23-1 is designated an ORF whose function remains uncertain. The V end was cut by 3 bases, the J end by 3 bases, with 11 bases between. This CDR3 spans 15 amino acids. The chain's CDR3 is CASSHQRKDTGELFF. The DNA read from the CDR3 is TGCGCCAGCAGTCACCAGAGAAAAGACACCGGGGAG.

To note about this clone: With the read ending 3 residues before the CDR3 end, the germline J gene is used to fill in that end. The V and J genes are TRBV18 and TRBJ2-5; TRBD2 matches 14 bases. This CDR3 has 15 residues. V was pared by 2 bases and J by 4 bases, with 0 bases of the junction left unmatched. Germline CDR1 KGHSH, CDR2 LQKENI. CDR3 residues: CASSPGTSGRETQYF. Partial CDR3 DNA: TGTGCCAGCTCACCAGGGACTAGCGGGAGAGAGACC.

This clone was recorded many times. The read is 3 residues too short to cover the CDR3 end, so that end is filled in from the germline J gene. This chain links TRBV7-9 with TRBJ2-7, with a possible D match to TRBD2 (6 bases). The CDR3 loop spans 14 amino acids. V lost 3 bases to trimming and J lost 2 bases, with 11 bases between them. CDR1 is SEHNR and CDR2 is FQNEAQ in the germline V gene (reference sequence). The CDR3 is CASSFGGTTYEQYF. The CDR3 DNA, read in part, is TGTGCCAGCAGCTTTGGGGGGACCACCTACGAG.

In this sample, this clone turned up many times. Read data end 3 residues before the CDR3 end; the end is taken from the germline J gene. The chain is built from TRBV29-1 and TRBJ2-2; 7 bases match TRBD1. The CDR3 totals 14 residues. CDR1 and CDR2 from the germline V gene are SQVTM and ANQGSEA. The J segment lost 1 base and the V segment lost 5 bases, leaving 4 bases of the junction unmatched. CDR3 DNA, as far as it was read: TGCAGCGTTAACCGGGACAGGAACACCGGGGAG. Encoded protein: CSVNRDRNTGE. The whole CDR3 sequence is CSVNRDRNTGELFF.

This clone has ten or more counts. Coverage ceases 3 residues before the CDR3 finishes, and the germline J gene fills in the end. V gene TRBV5-1 combines with J gene TRBJ2-3; TRBD1 agrees at 12 bases. The length of the CDR3 is 16 residues. Germline V lookup: CDR1 SGHRS, CDR2 YFSETQ. The trim removed 3 bases at V and 4 bases at J, leaving 6 bases unmatched. The sequenced CDR3 bases are TGCGCCAGCAGCTCGGGACAGGGGGCGCTGGCAGATACG. It translates to CASSSGQGALADT. The complete CDR3 sequence is CASSSGQGALADTQYF.

This clone occurred many times. The read terminates 3 residues ahead of where the CDR3 ends, so the germline J gene completes it. This chain connects TRBV2 to TRBJ1-1; D possibly corresponds to TRBD1 (5 bases). This CDR3 has 14 amino acids. The germline V gene encodes CDR1 SNHLY and CDR2 FYNNEI. V was trimmed by 11 bases and J by 4 bases, leaving 20 bases between them. Incomplete CDR3 DNA: TGTGCCTCCGGGGGTCAAGGATCGGTCACTGAA. Encoded protein: CASGGQGSVTE. The entire CDR3 protein is CASGGQGSVTEAFF.

This clone was observed at least ten times. The CDR3 end falls 3 residues outside the read, so it is completed with the germline J gene. This chain links TRBV20-1 with TRBJ2-2, with D possibly being TRBD1 (5 bases). This CDR3 region has 14 residues. Trimming took off 0 bases at V and 5 bases at J, with 10 bases between the two ends. The germline V gene has CDR1 DFQATT and CDR2 SNEGSKA (reference sequence). Incomplete CDR3 DNA: TGCAGTGCTAGAGATCCGCAGGGAACCGGGGAG. Protein: CSARDPQGTGE. The full CDR3 is CSARDPQGTGELFF.

This clone was found a few times. The sequence runs out 3 residues before the end of the CDR3; the remainder is reconstructed from the germline J gene. The chain joins TRBV7-3 to TRBJ2-5; TRBD2 matches at 9 bases. The length of the CDR3 is 15 residues. Germline V gene lookup returns CDR1 SGHTA and CDR2 FQGTGA. J gave up 5 bases and V 3 bases, and 7 bases lay outside the gene matches. The CDR3 here is CASSFSGSGWETQYF. The CDR3 DNA, read in part, is TGTGCCAGCAGCTTTAGCGGGAGTGGGTGGGAGACC.

This clone was detected only a few times. The CDR3 goes on 3 residues after the read ends, and that part is filled in from the germline J gene. V gene TRBV7-8 combines with J gene TRBJ2-7; TRBD2 matches 12 bases. V gave up 5 bases and J gave up 2 bases; unmatched junction bases: 13. The length of the CDR3 is 18 residues. Germline V gives CDR1 SGHVS, CDR2 FQNEAQ. The CDR3 region is CASSRGGLAGGLPYEQYF. Partial CDR3 DNA: TGTGCCAGCAGCCGGGGGGGTCTAGCGGGAGGGCTACCCTACGAG.

This clone was seen a few times. The read comes to an end 3 residues before the CDR3 does, leaving the germline J gene to fill in the end. The chain employs TRBV18 and TRBJ2-7; D might be TRBD2 (6 bases). In germline, CDR1 is KGHSH, CDR2 LQKENI. The CDR3 totals 16 residues. V lost 4 bases, J lost 4 bases, and 20 bases lay in between. CDR3 amino acids: CASSRGLALLGYEQYF. CDR3 DNA, as far as it was read: TGTGCCAGCTCACGGGGACTCGCCCTCCTGGGTTACGAG.

This clone was observed a few times. The CDR3 end falls 3 residues outside the read, so it is completed with the germline J gene. The chain carries TRBV7-9 and TRBJ2-5, with D possibly TRBD2 on 5 matching bases. CDR1 is SEHNR, CDR2 FQNEAQ, per germline (reference sequence). V was shortened by 5 bases and J by 5 bases, with 18 bases between the two germline ends. The CDR3 is 15 amino acids. CDR3 residues: CASSVGIASGETQYF. The DNA read from the CDR3 is TGTGCCAGCAGCGTCGGGATCGCCTCGGGGGAGACC.

A remark on this clone: The read ends 3 residues before the CDR3 terminus; that terminus is restored from the germline J gene. The chain uses TRBV7-2 and TRBJ2-5; TRBD2 is a possible D gene (6 bases). CDR3 length: 12 amino acids. Trimming removed 3 bases at V and 6 bases at J, with 8 bases between. Per germline, CDR1 SGHTA and CDR2 FQGNSA. CDR3 residues: CASSLDYQTQYF. Partial CDR3 DNA: TGTGCCAGCAGCTTGGACTATCAGACC.

This clone was detected many times. The read terminates 3 residues ahead of where the CDR3 ends, so the germline J gene completes it. The chain employs TRBV5-4 and TRBJ2-3; D is possibly TRBD1 (5 bases). The germline V and J ends were trimmed by 1 base and 1 base, with 13 bases remaining between them. The CDR3 contains 16 residues. Germline V gene sequence: CDR1 SGHNT, CDR2 YYREEE (reference sequence). The chain's CDR3 is CASSLKRGTGTDTQYF. Incomplete CDR3 DNA: TGTGCCAGCAGCTTGAAAAGGGGTACAGGCACAGATACG. Full variable domain (rest looked up from reference TRBV5-4 and TRBJ2-3): ETGVTQSPTHLIKTRGQQVTLRCSSQSGHNTVSWYQQALGQGPQFIFQYYREEENGRGNFPPRFSGLQFPNYSSELNVNALELDDSALYLCASSLKRGTGTDTQYFGPGTRLTVL.

The table lists this clone with many counts. The CDR3 end falls 3 residues outside the read, so it is completed with the germline J gene. The V call is TRBV6-1, the J call TRBJ1-2, with D tentatively TRBD1 (5 bases). CDR3 size: 13 residues. Germline loops: CDR1 MNHNS, CDR2 SASEGT. V dropped 4 bases and J dropped 4 bases, with 10 bases sitting between them. The covered CDR3 bases are TGTGCCAGCAGTGGAGACAGTCCCTATGGC. Translating gives CASSGDSPYG. In full, the CDR3 is CASSGDSPYGYTF.

This clone was seen repeatedly, ten times or more. The read falls 3 residues short of the CDR3 end, and the missing part is taken from the germline J gene. This chain links TRBV5-6 with TRBJ2-4, with 7 positions matching TRBD1. V trimming: 4 bases; J trimming: 8 bases; junction bases outside the gene matches: 6. The CDR3 runs 13 residues. The V gene's germline CDR1 is SGHDT and CDR2 YYEEEE. The sequenced part of the CDR3 DNA is TGTGCCAGCAGCAGAAATCAGGGGGACATT. Translated: CASSRNQGDI. The entire CDR3 protein reads CASSRNQGDIQYF.

There are many counts of this clone. The sequenced fragment ends 3 residues before the CDR3 boundary, so the rest is inferred from the germline J gene. The V and J genes are TRBV10-3 and TRBJ2-3; D is perhaps TRBD1 (6 bases). V was shortened by 2 bases and J by 6 bases, with 15 bases between the two germline ends. The CDR3 is 15 amino acids. Germline lookup yields CDR1 ENHRY and CDR2 SYGVKD. The sequenced part of the CDR3 DNA is TGTGCCATCAGTGAGCCAGATAGGACAGTGGATACG. It translates to CAISEPDRTVDT. The whole CDR3 sequence is CAISEPDRTVDTQYF.

A note on this clone: The read stops 3 residues short of the end of the CDR3; the missing end is completed from the germline J gene. The chain joins TRBV29-1 to TRBJ2-7; tentatively, D is TRBD1 (7 bases). Trimming took 7 bases from V and 2 from J, leaving 21 bases between them. The CDR3 has 15 amino acids. Germline CDR1 is SQVTM and CDR2 is ANQGSEA. The covered CDR3 bases are TGCAGCGCCGGGGCAGGGGGGATACTTACCTACGAG. It encodes CSAGAGGILTYE. The full CDR3 reads CSAGAGGILTYEQYF.

This clone was detected many times. Read coverage stops 3 residues before the CDR3 terminus; the germline J gene supplies the remainder. The chain has TRBV19 and TRBJ2-7; the match to TRBD1 covers 7 bases. The CDR3 has 13 residues. The V and J ends lost 5 bases and 6 bases, in that order; junction bases with no gene match: 7. The germline V gene has CDR1 LNHDA and CDR2 SQIVND (reference sequence). CDR3 DNA (partial): TGTGCCAGTAGTCTATGGGACAGCCGCGAG. Amino acids: CASSLWDSRE. The full CDR3 reads CASSLWDSREQYF.

This clone was counted between two and nine times. The CDR3 end lies 3 residues beyond the end of the read and is filled in from the germline J gene. The chain couples TRBV19 to TRBJ2-7; D not resolved. The ends were cut back, 4 bases at V and 2 bases at J, with 18 bases in the middle. The CDR3 contains 16 residues. The germline V gene has CDR1 LNHDA and CDR2 SQIVND (reference sequence). CDR3 sequence reads: CASSTGYRFQAYEQYF. The DNA read from the CDR3 is TGTGCCAGTAGTACCGGGTATCGATTCCAAGCCTACGAG.

Details on this clone: The read ends 3 residues before the CDR3 terminus; that terminus is restored from the germline J gene. The V gene is TRBV5-1, the J gene TRBJ1-2, with a weak D call TRBD1 (6 bases). The CDR3 spans 14 residues. Germline values: CDR1 SGHRS, CDR2 YFSETQ. Trimming shortened V by 4 bases and J by 6 bases, and 16 bases separated the two germline ends. The CDR3 DNA, read in part, is TGCGCCAGCAGCCCCCGAGGGGGTTTCAATGGC. This codes for CASSPRGGFNG. The complete CDR3 protein is CASSPRGGFNGYTF.

This clone has a count of ten or more. The read ends 3 residues shy of where the CDR3 ends; the end is completed using the germline J gene. This chain connects TRBV30 to TRBJ1-1; D may be TRBD1 (6 bases). This CDR3 spans 12 amino acids. Germline CDR1 is GTSNPN and CDR2 is SVGIG (reference sequence). CDR3 residues: CAWSPGGGGAFF. CDR3 bases read: TGTGCCTGGAGTCCGGGGGGCGGGGGA.